This entry concerns a single T cell receptor (beta chain). Its antigen remains unknown. Using immunoSEQ multiplex PCR, the repertoire was profiled, and TCRdb retains in-frame clones only, with some absent. The sample shows some 76,000 clones, 92% of them seen only once. This specimen belongs to a study of OX40 agonist ivuxolimab in advanced cancers. Overall study: Ivuxolimab, an antibody that agonizes OX40 (CD134), was administered to the patients. Findings and caveats of the study: Not determined was the antigen specificity of the expanded peripheral T cells. Both CD4+ and CD8+ T cell populations in blood had undergone clonal expansion by week 6 at 0.1 to 3.0 mg/kg.

Baseline, cycle 4 day 1, and cycle 7 day 1 were the blood sampling points. The V end lost 8 bases, the J end lost 2 bases, and 11 bases lay between the germline ends. Germline lookup yields CDR1 SGDLS and CDR2 YYNGEE. The CDR3 is 14 amino acids. The specimen was CD4+ or CD8+ T cells sorted from blood, collected in a trial of the OX40 agonist ivuxolimab. This chain connects TRBV9 to TRBJ2-6; maybe TRBD1 (7 bases). The receptor's source is an adult with an advanced solid tumor such as melanoma, head and neck, liver or kidney cancer. CDR3 amino acids: CASAGGPGANVLTF. CDR3 nucleotide sequence: TGTGCCAGTGCAGGGGGGCCTGGGGCCAACGTCCTGACTTTC. Complete variable domain (other parts from reference TRBV9 and TRBJ2-6): DSGVTQTPKHLITATGQRVTLRCSPRSGDLSVYWYQQSLDQGLQFLIQYYNGEERAKGNILERFSAQQFPDLHSELNLSSLELGDSALYFCASAGGPGANVLTFGAGSRLTVL.